This is a list of T cell receptor beta chains from one sample in a study of shared clonotypes between healthy human individuals. Assay: immunoSEQ multiplex PCR; the TCRdb copy retains only in-frame clones and omits some. The table includes a few million clones, approximately 95% detected once. The sequencing input was naive CD4+ T cells sorted from blood. The origin of the receptors is a man aged 18 to 35 in good health. CDR3s include the opening cysteine and the closing phenylalanine or tryptophan. A D gene is named only where the DNA matches it firmly.

d_gene | j_gene | v_gene | CDR3aa
- | TRBJ2-1 | TRBV15 | CAARRSSYNEQFF
- | TRBJ2-7 | TRBV19 | CASSIWGRSYEQYF
TRBD1 | TRBJ2-7 | TRBV13 | CASSLTGTGAYEQYF
- | TRBJ2-7 | TRBV9 | CASSVEKTGYEQYF
TRBD2 | TRBJ2-3 | TRBV5-1 | CASSLRTSGPPTDTQYF
- | TRBJ2-3 | TRBV30 | CAWTTGPRVQYF
TRBD2 | TRBJ2-5 | TRBV7-3 | CASSLLAGGQETQYF
- | TRBJ2-2 | TRBV9 | CASSPPGRGNTGELFF
- | TRBJ1-1 | TRBV30 | CAWSRDRTLPTEAFF
TRBD2 | TRBJ2-1 | TRBV9 | CASSAPLSGGTYNEQFF
TRBD2 | TRBJ2-3 | TRBV6-1 | CASKPSGGRDTQYF
- | TRBJ2-5 | TRBV2 | CASTDLTGQETQYF
- | TRBJ2-3 | TRBV7-9 | CASSLIWGVTDTQYF
- | TRBJ1-4 | TRBV29-1 | CSVPGPHRANEKLFF
TRBD2 | TRBJ2-7 | TRBV10-3 | CAIMPSGGSYEQYF
- | TRBJ1-4 | TRBV28 | CASSLRLGAGSVEKLFF
- | TRBJ2-3 | TRBV2 | CASIPGLSTDTQYF
- | TRBJ1-2 | TRBV12-5 | CASGLVPGFAGHYGYTF
TRBD1 | TRBJ2-7 | TRBV6-5 | CASSYQGQGAGEQYF
TRBD2 | TRBJ2-5 | TRBV11-1 | CASSLGTGGPAETQYF
- | TRBJ2-2 | TRBV5-1 | CASSLGTLTGELFF
TRBD2 | TRBJ2-1 | TRBV7-6 | CASSLDREGLYNEQFF
TRBD2 | TRBJ2-3 | TRBV9 | CASSVGISGGSDTQYF
- | TRBJ2-7 | TRBV6-5 | CASSSQRPSLYEQYF
- | TRBJ2-5 | TRBV6-6 | CASSYSTPGAKTQYF
- | TRBJ2-3 | TRBV29-1 | CSALTGADTQYF
- | TRBJ1-2 | TRBV6-1 | CASSETRYADGYTF
- | TRBJ1-5 | TRBV4-1 | CASSQVSLDGVGPQHF
- | TRBJ1-5 | TRBV4-2 | CASSQDRDQPQHF
TRBD1 | TRBJ1-6 | TRBV2 | CASSDLGQGDPLHF
- | TRBJ1-6 | TRBV19 | CASGSGSLGPYNSPLHF
TRBD1 | TRBJ2-7 | TRBV28 | CASSSIGQADYEQYF
TRBD1 | TRBJ1-2 | TRBV9 | CASSVGEGGVYGYTF
- | TRBJ1-3 | TRBV28 | CASKLLSTGNTIYF
- | TRBJ2-7 | TRBV4-3 | CASSQDIQGWEQYF
- | TRBJ1-1 | TRBV19 | CASSIADLNTEAFF
TRBD1 | TRBJ2-7 | TRBV14 | CASSQFFGRTGTGEQYF
TRBD2 | TRBJ2-3 | TRBV30 | CAWSVRLSGGADTQYF
TRBD1 | TRBJ2-7 | TRBV19 | CASSTDRVGIYEQYF
TRBD2 | TRBJ2-2 | TRBV7-2 | CASSLWSSGRDTGELFF
TRBD2 | TRBJ2-3 | TRBV6-5 | CASNLAGAGTDTQYF
TRBD1 | TRBJ1-3 | TRBV7-9 | CASSAYGQESGNTIYF
- | TRBJ2-3 | TRBV29-1 | CSVSSSTDTQYF
TRBD2 | TRBJ2-7 | TRBV19 | CASSTAASGSPGEQYF
TRBD1 | TRBJ1-1 | TRBV2 | CASSETGPLEAFF
TRBD1 | TRBJ1-2 | TRBV7-9 | CASSLTLQGANYGYTF
TRBD1 | TRBJ1-1 | TRBV5-6 | CASSFLTGALSGTEAFF